The clone carrying this T cell receptor beta chain was counted only a few times. The data were obtained in a study of Graves' ophthalmopathy and Graves' hyperthyroidism. Researchers turned away patients with other autoimmune diseases, uncontrolled infections, pregnancy or lactation. The V and J ends lost 0 bases and 9 bases respectively, with 12 bases between them. CDR3 length equals 14 residues. CDR1 and CDR2 from the germline V gene are MRHNA and SNTAGT. Amplification of the TCR beta CDR3 regions used RNA transcripts (as template). The first round was an RT-PCR with HTBI primers, and the second round was a multiplex PCR. TCRdb independently ran MiXCR on the multiplex PCR reads; one entry per CDR3 protein. The sample lists about 16,000 distinct CDR3 sequences, roughly 50% occurring once.

Sequencing was carried out using peripheral blood. The chain uses TRBV6-4 and TRBJ2-1; tentative D call: TRBD1 (5 bases). This sequence was found in a woman aged 40-49 years with stable Graves' hyperthyroidism. CDR3 residues: CASSDSAGFSEQFF. The CDR3 DNA follows: TGTGCCAGCAGTGACTCGGCAGGGTTTAGTGAGCAGTTCTTC.